Presented here are 13 T cell receptor beta chains from one specimen sequenced in a study of CD8+ T cells in alopecia areata. Sequencing relied on a cDNA template that was reverse transcribed from extracted RNA. Generated by immunoSEQ multiplex PCR, the TCRdb table keeps only in-frame clones and is missing some. The sample has more than 250,000 clones, none seen only once. Markers used for sorting pooled cutaneous lymph node cells were CD4, CD8alpha, NKG2D, NKG2ACE and others. Sequenced input: CD4+ T cells sorted from a lymph node. Source of these receptors: a C3H/HeJ mouse with alopecia areata. The mouse line has the MHC haplotype H2-k.

A note on this clone: These gene names are mouse names. The CDR3 here is CASSQVGQRYEQYF. The CDR3 bases that were read are TGTGCCAGCAGCCAAGTCGGACAGAGATAT. V and J are TRBV5 and TRBJ2-7; a possible D gene is TRBD1 (6 bases). The CDR3 goes on 4 residues after the read ends, and that part is filled in from the germline J gene. Germline V gives CDR1 LGHNA, CDR2 YNLKQL (reference sequence). The CDR3 sequence is 14 residues long.

This clone was recorded a few times. Gene names are the mouse ones. The DNA ends 4 residues before the CDR3 does, and the rest of the CDR3 is filled in from the germline J gene. The V gene is TRBV5, the J gene TRBJ2-3, with TRBD2 matching over 11 bases. The CDR3 contains 16 residues. Per germline, CDR1 LGHNA and CDR2 YNLKQL (reference sequence). V trimming: 2 bases; J trimming: 1 base; junction bases outside the gene matches: 2. The sequenced CDR3 bases are TGTGCCAGCAGCCAACAGGGACTGGGGGGTGCAGAA. It is translated as CASSQQGLGGAE. The whole CDR3 sequence is CASSQQGLGGAETLYF.

This clone was seen a few times. The germline and genes are mouse ones. The missing CDR3 end, 4 residues past where the read stops, is filled in from the germline J gene. V usage is TRBV13-3 and J usage is TRBJ2-1; 7 nucleotides match TRBD1. The V gene end was trimmed by 6 bases and the J gene end by 5 bases; junction bases not matched to a gene: 5. Germline values: CDR1 NNHDY, CDR2 SYVADS. The CDR3 loop spans 13 amino acids. The CDR3 loop is CASNPQGDAEQFF. The sequenced part of the CDR3 DNA is TGTGCCAGCAACCCCCAGGGGGATGCT.

Remarks on this clone: Germline and genes here are mouse. Read coverage stops 4 residues before the CDR3 terminus; the germline J gene supplies the remainder. V usage is TRBV17 and J usage is TRBJ2-7, with 11 bases matching TRBD2. The CDR3 totals 15 residues. Germline loops: CDR1 MNHDT, CDR2 YYDKIL. V gave up 0 bases and J gave up 3 bases; unmatched junction bases: 1. The CDR3 sequence is CASSRELGGRYEQYF. The DNA read from the CDR3 is TGTGCTAGCAGTAGAGAACTGGGGGGGCGCTAT.

This clone has more than one count but fewer than ten. Genes and germline come from the mouse. Read sequence stops 4 residues before the CDR3 end, and the germline J gene provides the missing end. Other DNA sequences in this sample translate to the same CDR3. The chain combines TRBV5 with TRBJ2-1; 11 bases are a match to TRBD1. CDR1 is LGHNA, CDR2 YNLKQL, per germline (reference sequence). CDR3 length: 14 residues. The V and J ends lost 4 bases and 4 bases, in that order; junction bases with no gene match: 0. The CDR3 protein is CASSRDRGYAEQFF. CDR3 DNA, as far as it was read: TGTGCCAGCAGCCGGGACAGGGGGTATGCT.

There are a few counts of this clone. Germline and genes: mouse. From the germline J gene comes the end of the CDR3, since the read stops 4 residues before it. Within the sample, other DNA sequences also encode this same CDR3. V gene TRBV5 combines with J gene TRBJ2-5; D gene uncertain. The germline gives CDR1 LGHNA, CDR2 YNLKQL (reference sequence). The V and J ends lost 0 bases and 0 bases respectively, with 7 bases between them. The CDR3 sequence is 15 residues long. CDR3 region: CASSQEQFNQDTQYF. The DNA read from the CDR3 is TGTGCCAGCAGCCAAGAACAATTTAACCAAGAC.

Notes on this clone: Gene names and germline match the mouse. CDR3 in amino acids: CASSFWGGNNYAEQFF. CDR3 DNA (partial): TGTGCCAGCAGTTTCTGGGGGGGGAATAACTATGCT. The chain carries TRBV14 and TRBJ2-1; TRBD2 matches at 7 bases. With the read ending 4 residues before the CDR3 end, the germline J gene is used to fill in that end. Trimming at V came to 0 bases and at J to 0 bases, leaving 3 bases not matched to a gene. Germline V gives CDR1 SGHDT, CDR2 FRDEAV. The CDR3 spans 16 residues.

Regarding this clone: The genes and germline here are from mouse. The read ends 4 residues shy of where the CDR3 ends; the end is completed using the germline J gene. Other DNA sequences of this sample code for an identical CDR3. This chain uses TRBV13-1 with TRBJ1-2; D may be TRBD1 (6 bases). CDR1 is NSHNY, CDR2 SYGAGN, per germline. CDR3 length: 14 residues. V was clipped by 2 bases and J by 1 base, with 9 bases between them. CDR3 bases read: TGTGCCAGCAGTGACCGGGACAAAAACTCC. Protein sequence: CASSDRDKNS. From start to end, the CDR3 is CASSDRDKNSDYTF.

A word on this clone: Gene names and germline match the mouse. Sequencing ends 4 residues short of the CDR3 end; the germline J gene provides the rest. Other DNA sequences within the sample encode an identical CDR3. The rearrangement uses TRBV1 and TRBJ2-2, with TRBD2 matching 8 bases. From germline, CDR1 is NSQYPW and CDR2 LRSPGD (reference sequence). The V and J ends lost 6 bases and 0 bases, in that order; junction bases with no gene match: 6. The CDR3 length is 16 residues. Incomplete CDR3 DNA: TGCACCTGCAGCGCTGACTGGGGAGCAAACACCGGG. Protein product: CTCSADWGANTG. The entire CDR3 reads CTCSADWGANTGQLYF.

This clone appeared a few times. Mouse names are used for the genes. The read ends 4 residues shy of where the CDR3 ends; the end is completed using the germline J gene. This CDR3 is also generated by other DNA sequences in the sample. The J gene is TRBJ2-4, the V gene TRBV13-1, with D unresolved. Germline V CDR1 and CDR2: NSHNY, SYGAGN. V lost 0 bases and J 1 base, leaving 6 bases between the germline ends. This CDR3 contains 14 residues. CDR3 residues: CASSDVWGQNTLYF. Partial CDR3 DNA: TGTGCCAGCAGTGATGTTTGGGGTCAAAAC.

This clone was found a few times. Each gene name is a mouse one. The read comes to an end 4 residues before the CDR3 does, leaving the germline J gene to fill in the end. The rearrangement joins TRBV14 to TRBJ2-7; possibly TRBD2 for D (6 bases). The CDR3 contains 13 residues. Germline lookup yields CDR1 SGHDT and CDR2 FRDEAV. CDR3 sequence reads: CASSPGLLYEQYF. The CDR3 bases that were read are TGTGCCAGCAGTCCGGGACTTTTATAT.

This clone has just a few counts. Gene names and germline match the mouse. The CDR3 end is not reached by the read, which stops 4 residues before it; the germline J gene fills it in. V gene TRBV5 combines with J gene TRBJ1-1, with 7 bases matching TRBD1. CDR3 length equals 15 residues. Looked up from germline, CDR1 is LGHNA and CDR2 is YNLKQL (reference sequence). V lost 3 bases to trimming and J lost 0 bases; unmatched junction nucleotides: 4. The CDR3: CASSHAGTANTEVFF. The DNA read from the CDR3 is TGTGCCAGCAGCCACGCCGGGACAGCAAACACA.

This clone was detected only a few times. Gene names and germline match the mouse. The CDR3 goes on 4 residues after the read ends, and that part is filled in from the germline J gene. The V and J genes are TRBV17 and TRBJ2-1; TRBD1 might be the D (7 bases). The CDR3 runs to 15 residues. V was cut by 6 bases and J by 2 bases, with 14 bases left in between. Germline CDR1 is MNHDT and CDR2 is YYDKIL. The CDR3 spells CASRGEGADYAEQFF. The covered CDR3 bases are TGTGCTAGCAGGGGGGAGGGGGCCGACTATGCT.